The 24 T cell receptor beta chains in this list originate from one sample, sequenced in a study of T cell responses to AZD1222 COVID-19 vaccine. Libraries were prepared by immunoSEQ multiplex PCR; TCRdb keeps only in-frame clonotypes and omits some of them. The sample includes 140,000 to 150,000 clones, 80% to 90% of them seen just once. The material sequenced was peripheral blood, taken on day 0 of AZD1222 vaccination. These receptors came from an adult in good health.

The rearrangement uses TRBV12-3 or TRBV12-4 and TRBJ2-7; D uncertain. The V and J ends lost 5 bases and 6 bases respectively, with 11 bases between them. The CDR3 extends over 12 amino acids. The CDR3 is CASSHRLGEQYF. In DNA, the CDR3 is TGTGCCAGCAGTCATCGTTTGGGCGAGCAGTACTTC.

The V and J genes are TRBV6-4 and TRBJ1-5, with 7 bases fitting TRBD1. This CDR3 has 17 residues. CDR1 and CDR2 (germline): MRHNA, SNTAGT. Trimming removed 2 bases from V and 6 bases from J; junction bases left unmatched: 13. In DNA, the CDR3 is TGTGCCAGCAGTGACCGATACGACAGGGTTTGTTGTCAGCCCCAGCATTTT. It codes for CASSDRYDRVCCQPQHF.

The chain employs TRBV7-2 and TRBJ2-5; tentatively, D is TRBD2 (7 bases). CDR1 and CDR2 (germline): SGHTA, FQGNSA. CDR3 size: 15 residues. The V gene lost 2 bases and the J gene lost 5 bases, with 15 bases spanning the gap. CDR3 sequence reads: CASSLIGGPLETQYF. Here the CDR3 DNA reads TGTGCCAGCAGCTTAATCGGGGGGCCATTGGAGACCCAGTACTTC.

This rearrangement joins TRBV19 to TRBJ1-1; D unresolved. With 2 bases removed from V and 6 bases from J, the gap between germline ends came to 13 bases. The CDR3 runs 14 residues. The germline CDR1 and CDR2 sequences are LNHDA and SQIVND (reference sequence). DNA for the CDR3: TGTGCCAGTAGTATATTCCCGGGCTCGGCTGAAGCTTTCTTT. This translates into CASSIFPGSAEAFF.

This rearrangement joins TRBV24-1 to TRBJ2-2; a weak D match, TRBD2 (6 bases). CDR1 and CDR2 (germline): KGHDR, SFDVKD. V was pared by 4 bases and J by 0 bases, with 8 bases between. The CDR3 is 15 amino acids. The CDR3, as DNA: TGTGCCACCAGTGAGCGGGGCTCGAACACCGGGGAGCTGTTTTTT. This codes for CATSERGSNTGELFF.

The chain couples TRBV24-1 to TRBJ2-7; 12 nucleotides agree with TRBD1. The ends lost 1 base at V and 4 bases at J; junction bases unmatched: 10. The CDR3 consists of 18 residues. Per the germline V gene, CDR1 is KGHDR and CDR2 is SFDVKD. The CDR3, as DNA: TGTGCCACCAGTGATTTAGATTCCGGGACAGGGGGCCGGTACGAGCAGTACTTC. It specifies CATSDLDSGTGGRYEQYF.

J is TRBJ1-6 and V is TRBV6-6; 7 bases are a match to TRBD1. Germline loops: CDR1 MNHNY, CDR2 SVGAGI (reference sequence). CDR3 length: 14 residues. The V and J ends lost 5 bases and 5 bases, in that order; junction bases with no gene match: 3. The CDR3 region is CASSQTGNNSPLHF. For the CDR3, the DNA is TGTGCCAGCAGTCAGACAGGGAATAATTCACCCCTCCACTTT.

This chain connects TRBV7-2 to TRBJ1-5, with D maybe TRBD1 (5 bases). The CDR3 runs to 14 residues. Germline V gene lookup returns CDR1 SGHTA and CDR2 FQGNSA. V was clipped by 2 bases and J by 7 bases, with 12 bases between them. As DNA, the CDR3 is TGTGCCAGCAGCTTAAATCCAGGGACCCAGCCCCAGCATTTT. Its translation is CASSLNPGTQPQHF.

In the case of this clone: Other DNA sequences from this sample encode an identical CDR3 as well. The chain links TRBV28 to TRBJ2-2; D gene uncertain. Trimming took 5 bases from V and 2 from J, leaving 3 bases between them. CDR1 is MDHEN and CDR2 is SYDVKM in the germline V gene. This CDR3 has 12 residues. CDR3 DNA: TGTGCCAGCAGTCTAAACACCGGGGAGCTGTTTTTT. This translates into CASSLNTGELFF.

The rearrangement links TRBV30 to TRBJ1-6; 9 bases map to TRBD1. Looked up from germline, CDR1 is GTSNPN and CDR2 is SVGIG (reference sequence). The V and J ends lost 3 bases and 10 bases, in that order; junction bases with no gene match: 7. The CDR3 loop spans 14 amino acids. The CDR3 region is CAWRGGQGASPLHF. CDR3 nucleotide sequence: TGTGCCTGGAGGGGGGGACAGGGTGCGTCACCCCTCCACTTT.

This chain connects TRBV27 to TRBJ1-1; no clear D gene. Germline V gene lookup returns CDR1 MNHEY and CDR2 SMNVEV (reference sequence). There are 13 residues in the CDR3. Trimming removed 4 bases from V and 0 bases from J, with 6 bases in between. This CDR3 is CASSSTVNTEAFF. CDR3 sequence (DNA): TGTGCCAGCAGTTCGACGGTGAACACTGAAGCTTTCTTT.

This clone was detected only once. The rearrangement joins TRBV10-3 to TRBJ2-3, with 12 bases lining up with TRBD2. Germline-derived CDR1 and CDR2 are ENHRY and SYGVKD. This CDR3 spans 17 amino acids. V was clipped by 4 bases and J by 7 bases; unmatched bases: 12. CDR3 DNA sequence: TGTGCCATCAGTGGTACTAGCGGGGGGCCGGGTCATCATACGCAGTATTTT. Amino acids: CAISGTSGGPGHHTQYF.

This clone was counted between two and nine times. The chain combines TRBV18 with TRBJ1-5, with a possible D match to TRBD1 (5 bases). Germline values: CDR1 KGHSH, CDR2 LQKENI. This CDR3 spans 13 amino acids. V lost 3 bases to trimming and J lost 5 bases, with 8 bases between them. CDR3 residues: CASSPQGYQPQHF. Written as DNA, the CDR3 is TGTGCCAGCTCACCCCAGGGTTATCAGCCCCAGCATTTT. Looking up the rest from reference TRBV18 and TRBJ1-5 gives the full variable domain: NAGVMQNPRHLVRRRGQEARLRCSPMKGHSHVYWYRQLPEEGLKFMVYLQKENIIDESGMPKERFSAEFPKEGPSILRIQQVVRGDSAAYFCASSPQGYQPQHFGDGTRLSIL.

The rearrangement links TRBV10-3 to TRBJ2-7, with 8 bases identical to TRBD1. V gave up 4 bases and J gave up 6 bases; unmatched junction bases: 17. Germline V gives CDR1 ENHRY, CDR2 SYGVKD. The CDR3 is 17 amino acids. The CDR3 protein is CAISGGTGKHLSSEQYF. CDR3 bases: TGTGCCATCAGTGGTGGGACAGGAAAACACCTCAGCTCCGAGCAGTACTTC.

The V and J genes are TRBV7-3 and TRBJ2-3; D is unclear. Germline V gene data show CDR1 as SGHTA and CDR2 as FQGTGA. V was trimmed by 4 bases and J by 1 base, leaving 9 bases between them. This CDR3 is 14 amino acids long. The CDR3 is CASSSTLGTDTQYF. The DNA for the CDR3 is TGTGCCAGCAGCTCCACCTTAGGCACAGATACGCAGTATTTT.

The chain is built from TRBV28 and TRBJ2-2, with D hard to call. Germline V lookup: CDR1 MDHEN, CDR2 SYDVKM. CDR3 length equals 14 residues. Between the trimmed V and J ends, which lost 5 bases and 5 bases, there was a span of 12 bases. CDR3: CASSKVHRTGELFF. The CDR3 DNA follows: TGTGCCAGCAGTAAAGTTCATAGAACCGGGGAGCTGTTTTTT.

This sequence joins TRBV7-9 and TRBJ2-7; tentative D call: TRBD2 (6 bases). V was pared by 1 base and J by 0 bases, with 19 bases between. This CDR3 region has 18 residues. Germline loops: CDR1 SEHNR, CDR2 FQNEAQ (reference sequence). The DNA of the CDR3 is TGTGCCAGCAGCTTAGGGGGCGGGGCAGGAGAGCCCTCCTACGAGCAGTACTTC. This sequence encodes CASSLGGGAGEPSYEQYF.

The gene calls are TRBV6-5 and TRBJ2-7; D remains ambiguous. Germline V gives CDR1 MNHEY, CDR2 SVGAGI. This CDR3 spans 13 amino acids. V lost 2 bases to trimming and J lost 3 bases, with 8 bases between them. Written as DNA, the CDR3 is TGTGCCAGCAGTTACGGGTCGCACTACGAGCAGTACTTC. Protein sequence: CASSYGSHYEQYF.

This rearrangement joins TRBV4-1 to TRBJ2-5; 7 bases align to TRBD2. V gave up 7 bases and J gave up 5 bases; unmatched junction bases: 13. The length of the CDR3 is 15 residues. Germline assignment: CDR1 MGHRA and CDR2 YSYEKL. The CDR3 spells CASNEGLSEEETQYF. In nucleotides, the CDR3 is TGCGCCAGCAACGAGGGACTATCGGAGGAGGAGACCCAGTACTTC.

The genes are TRBV15 and TRBJ2-7; 7 bases map to TRBD2. CDR1 LNHNV and CDR2 YYDKDF come from the germline V gene (reference sequence). Trimming at V came to 0 bases and at J to 6 bases, leaving 11 bases not matched to a gene. This CDR3 comprises 16 residues. CDR3 amino acids: CATSRDPGGIGFEQYF. The CDR3 nucleotides are TGTGCCACCAGCAGAGACCCCGGGGGGATAGGTTTCGAGCAGTACTTC.

The chain recombines TRBV5-1 with TRBJ2-3, with 7 positions matching TRBD2. The CDR3 covers 16 residues. V was pared by 0 bases and J by 1 base, with 5 bases of the junction left unmatched. Germline V gene sequence: CDR1 SGHRS, CDR2 YFSETQ. CDR3 DNA sequence: TGCGCCAGCAGCTTGGTTTTTACTAGCGGCACAGATACGCAGTATTTT. It codes for CASSLVFTSGTDTQYF. Drawing the rest from reference TRBV5-1 and TRBJ2-3, the complete variable domain is KAGVTQTPRYLIKTRGQQVTLSCSPISGHRSVSWYQQTPGQGLQFLFEYFSETQRNKGNFPGRFSGRQFSNSRSEMNVSTLELGDSALYLCASSLVFTSGTDTQYFGPGTRLTVL.

The rearrangement uses TRBV4-1 and TRBJ1-6; D not certain. In germline, CDR1 is MGHRA, CDR2 YSYEKL. The CDR3 is 17 amino acids. V lost 1 base and J 0 bases, leaving 10 bases between the germline ends. CDR3 DNA: TGCGCCAGCAGCCAAGGGCAGATGAGCTCCTATAATTCACCCCTCCACTTT. It is translated as CASSQGQMSSYNSPLHF.

The chain couples TRBV27 to TRBJ1-5, with TRBD1 identical over 11 bases. V lost 5 bases to trimming and J lost 7 bases; unmatched junction nucleotides: 13. CDR3 size: 17 residues. Germline-derived CDR1 and CDR2 are MNHEY and SMNVEV (reference sequence). The CDR3 here is CASSLEWAGDRGQPQHF. CDR3 DNA sequence: TGTGCCAGCAGTCTAGAGTGGGCGGGGGACAGGGGGCAGCCCCAGCATTTT.

CDR3 amino acids: CASSPTESGGRTEAFF. The CDR3 DNA reads TGTGCCAGCAGCCCAACAGAATCAGGGGGGAGGACTGAAGCTTTCTTT. This chain links TRBV7-9 with TRBJ1-1; TRBD1 matches 7 bases. V dropped 5 bases and J dropped 5; count of bases not matched to a gene: 14. The CDR3 length is 16 residues. Germline V gene lookup returns CDR1 SEHNR and CDR2 FQNEAQ (reference sequence). Full variable domain (missing parts from reference TRBV7-9 and TRBJ1-1): DTGVSQNPRHKITKRGQNVTFRCDPISEHNRLYWYRQTLGQGPEFLTYFQNEAQLEKSRLLSDRFSAERPKGSFSTLEIQRTEQGDSAMYLCASSPTESGGRTEAFFGQGTRLTVV.